This TCR beta chain was observed in a study of identical twins. This clonotype appeared many times. The antigen is unknown. Germline V gives CDR1 LGHNA, CDR2 YSLEER. The junction had 3 bases not matched to a gene; V was cut back by 0 bases and J by 6 bases. This CDR3 spans 16 amino acids. TCRdb reprocessed the 5' RACE reads with MiXCR, giving one entry per CDR3 protein. The profile shows about 720,000 distinct CDR3 sequences, 8.6% of them singletons. Study-wide points: Compared with models, monozygotic twins showed more out-of-frame TCR alpha sharing.

These data were also reused for a study on yellow fever vaccine responses in identical twins.

The chain employs TRBV4-3 and TRBJ2-2; 11 bases are a match to TRBD2. Sequences were obtained from PBMCs. This sequence was found in a woman aged 18 to 35 in good health. The CDR3 loop is CASSQDRLAGSGELFF. DNA for the CDR3: TGCGCCAGCAGCCAAGATCGACTAGCGGGATCCGGGGAGCTGTTTTTT.